One T cell receptor beta chain is described in this entry. This sample was included in a study of control samples from healthy donors and cancer patients. Assay: immunoSEQ multiplex PCR; the TCRdb copy retains only in-frame clones and omits some. The sample holds about 180,000 clones; approximately 94% are singletons and the top ten take about 1.4%. V lost 8 bases, J lost 0 bases, and 6 bases stayed unmatched. Germline values: CDR1 LNHDA, CDR2 SQIVND (reference sequence). The CDR3 extends over 14 amino acids. The chain is built from TRBV19 and TRBJ1-1; 7 nucleotides align to TRBD1. Sample: blood. The receptor's source is a man in his thirties or forties in good health. The CDR3 nucleotides are TGTGCCAGTTATACCGGGACAGTGAACACTGAAGCTTTCTTT. This translates into CASYTGTVNTEAFF.